The TCR beta chain described here comes from a study of T cells in Graves' hyperthyroidism and ophthalmopathy. Study overall: At the time of initial diagnosis and before any treatment, peripheral blood was collected. Regarding the study as a whole: Most thyroid clonotypes with frequency above 0.001 were detected in blood. Stable hyperthyroidism and ophthalmopathy were separated using 13 V-J signatures.

This clonotype has at least ten counts. The antigen remains unidentified. Germline CDR1 KGHDR, CDR2 SFDVKD. The CDR3 is 15 residues long. The J segment lost 4 bases and the V segment lost 4 bases, leaving 6 bases of the junction unmatched. RNA transcripts were the template for amplifying TCR beta CDR3 regions. The study used the HTBI primer set for a first-round RT-PCR of the TCR CDR3. TCRdb reprocessed the multiplex PCR reads with MiXCR, giving one entry per CDR3 protein. The sample lists approximately 410,000 distinct CDR3 sequences, roughly 13% occurring once. Patients with uncontrolled infections, other autoimmune diseases, pregnancy or lactation were excluded.

The chain couples TRBV24-1 to TRBJ1-2; 9 positions match TRBD1. The TCR comes from a woman between 18 and 29 years old with Graves' hyperthyroidism. Sequenced material: blood. This CDR3 is CATSDRTGDSYGYTF. The DNA for the CDR3 is TGTGCCACCAGTGACAGGACAGGGGATAGCTATGGCTACACCTTC.